A selection of T cell receptor beta chains follows, all from one sample in a study of regulatory T cells in long-lasting Graves disease. One entry per CDR3 protein, called by TCRdb with MiXCR from the multiplex PCR reads. Among roughly 500,000 distinct CDR3 sequences listed, 22% were seen once. This material consisted of peripheral blood mononuclear cells (PBMCs), taken when the disease was refractory, from a patient treated with antithyroid drugs. These receptors were collected from a female donor with Graves disease. CDR3s include the opening cysteine and the closing phenylalanine or tryptophan. The D gene is left open where the match is weak. Not every row has a clone size; where given, it reads once, few, many or a size class.

CDR3,DNA,V,J,D,size
CASSQDRTYEQYF,TGCGCCAGCAGCCAGGACAGAACCTACGAGCAGTACTTC,TRBV4-3,TRBJ2-7,NA,few
CASSFSGTMSGSYEQYF,TGTGCCAGCAGCTTCTCAGGGACGATGTCGGGGTCCTACGAGCAGTACTTC,TRBV7-2,TRBJ2-7,NA,many
CASSDPGIGETQYF,TGTGCCAGCAGTGATCCAGGGATCGGAGAGACCCAGTACTTC,TRBV2,TRBJ2-5,NA,many
CASSYGTGGVGEKLFF,TGTGCCAGCAGTTACGGGACAGGGGGCGTAGGCGAAAAACTGTTTTTT,TRBV6-2/TRBV6-3,TRBJ1-4,TRBD1,NA
CASSLVGGMFETQYF,TGTGCCAGCAGTTTAGTGGGCGGCATGTTCGAGACCCAGTACTTC,TRBV12-3/TRBV12-4,TRBJ2-5,NA,many
CASLQGETQYF,TGTGCCAGCCTTCAGGGGGAGACCCAGTACTTC,TRBV18,TRBJ2-5,NA,many
CSAREGLAKNIQYF,TGCAGTGCTAGAGAGGGACTAGCCAAAAACATTCAGTACTTC,TRBV20-1,TRBJ2-4,NA,NA
CASSVGQGGEQYF,TGTGCCAGCAGCGTAGGACAGGGCGGCGAGCAGTACTTC,TRBV9,TRBJ2-7,TRBD1,many
CASTSGRLYEQYF,TGTGCCAGCACCTCGGGTCGGTTGTACGAGCAGTACTTC,TRBV11-3,TRBJ2-7,NA,many
CATSGQGAYEQYF,TGTGCCACCTCAGGACAGGGGGCCTACGAGCAGTACTTC,TRBV10-3,TRBJ2-7,TRBD1,few
CASSLVSSGNTIYF,TGTGCCAGCAGCTTAGTGTCCTCTGGAAACACCATATATTTT,TRBV7-2,TRBJ1-3,NA,many
CASAGTGYGYTF,TGTGCCAGCGCCGGGACAGGCTATGGCTACACCTTC,TRBV3-1,TRBJ1-2,TRBD1,NA
CASSLGDRATEAFF,TGTGCCAGCAGCTTAGGGGACAGGGCCACTGAAGCTTTCTTT,TRBV7-3,TRBJ1-1,TRBD1,many
CASKLSSADSNEQFF,TGTGCCAGCAAACTTTCTTCAGCGGATTCCAATGAGCAGTTCTTC,TRBV7-2,TRBJ2-1,NA,NA
CASGGGLAGDTGELFF,TGTGCCAGCGGGGGGGGACTAGCGGGAGACACCGGGGAGCTGTTTTTT,TRBV28,TRBJ2-2,TRBD2,NA
CASRGTGVQTQYF,TGTGCCAGCAGGGGGACAGGGGTCCAGACCCAGTACTTC,TRBV28,TRBJ2-5,TRBD1,NA
CASSLTSGHEQYF,TGTGCCAGCAGCTTGACTAGCGGGCACGAGCAGTACTTC,TRBV12-3/TRBV12-4,TRBJ2-7,TRBD2,many
CSARLLAGVRETQYF,TGCAGTGCTAGATTACTAGCGGGGGTTAGAGAGACCCAGTACTTC,TRBV20-1,TRBJ2-5,TRBD2,NA
CASSPLQGTNTEAFF,TGTGCCAGCAGTCCCCTACAGGGGACGAACACTGAAGCTTTCTTT,TRBV6-1,TRBJ1-1,TRBD1,NA
CAWSEDRGRGYTF,TGTGCCTGGAGCGAGGACAGGGGCAGAGGCTACACCTTC,TRBV30,TRBJ1-2,TRBD1,NA
CASSLGGVFMNTEAFF,TGCGCCAGCAGCTTGGGGGGGGTCTTCATGAACACTGAAGCTTTCTTT,TRBV5-1,TRBJ1-1,NA,few
CASSIEEFQPQHF,TGTGCCAGTAGTATAGAAGAGTTTCAGCCCCAGCATTTT,TRBV19,TRBJ1-5,NA,NA
CASSYVWAGKAYEQYF,TGTGCCAGCAGTTATGTATGGGCAGGGAAGGCCTACGAGCAGTACTTC,TRBV6-2/TRBV6-3,TRBJ2-7,NA,NA
CATSKPNEKLFF,TGTGCCACCAGTAAACCCAATGAAAAACTGTTTTTT,TRBV10-3,TRBJ1-4,NA,few
CASSHEGTDTQYF,TGTGCCAGCAGTCACGAAGGAACAGATACGCAGTATTTT,TRBV6-1,TRBJ2-3,NA,NA
CATSRQGLRSSYNEQFF,TGTGCCACCAGCCGTCAGGGTTTAAGGAGCTCCTACAATGAGCAGTTCTTC,TRBV24-1,TRBJ2-1,NA,NA
CASSESGVAYEQYF,TGTGCCAGCAGTGAGTCCGGGGTTGCCTACGAGCAGTACTTC,TRBV25-1,TRBJ2-7,NA,few
CASSPPDRVDSYEQYF,TGTGCCAGCAGCCCCCCGGATCGAGTGGACTCCTACGAGCAGTACTTC,TRBV11-2,TRBJ2-7,NA,many
CASGGQSIEKLFF,TGTGCCAGCGGGGGACAGTCTATTGAAAAACTGTTTTTT,TRBV2,TRBJ1-4,TRBD1,many
CSARTRGGRASTGELFF,TGCAGTGCTAGAACCCGGGGCGGGAGGGCCAGCACCGGGGAGCTGTTTTTT,TRBV20-1,TRBJ2-2,TRBD2,NA
CASSFPQGRETQYF,TGTGCCAGCAGTTTCCCACAGGGTCGAGAGACCCAGTACTTC,TRBV28,TRBJ2-5,NA,many
CASSREYNEKLFF,TGTGCCAGCAGCAGAGAATATAATGAAAAACTGTTTTTT,TRBV7-2,TRBJ1-4,NA,many
CASSQGGGGAETQYF,TGTGCCAGCAGCCAAGGGGGGGGAGGGGCTGAGACCCAGTACTTC,TRBV7-2,TRBJ2-5,NA,NA
CASSPGQGLEQYF,TGTGCCAGCAGCCCCGGACAGGGGCTCGAGCAGTACTTC,TRBV7-3,TRBJ2-7,TRBD1,many
CASREQGVAFF,TGTGCCAGCAGGGAACAGGGGGTCGCTTTCTTT,TRBV2,TRBJ1-1,TRBD1,many
CASSLGGARGYTF,TGTGCCAGCAGTTTAGGGGGGGCGAGAGGCTACACCTTC,TRBV28,TRBJ1-2,NA,many
CASSQDTFSGNTIYF,TGTGCCAGCAGTCAAGACACCTTCTCTGGAAACACCATATATTTT,TRBV6-1,TRBJ1-3,NA,few
CASKVGRGAVAYKQYF,TGTGCCAGCAAAGTAGGTCGGGGGGCGGTTGCCTACAAGCAGTACTTC,TRBV12-3/TRBV12-4,TRBJ2-7,NA,NA
CASSSGIKGLQGDTQYF,TGTGCCAGCAGCTCGGGGATAAAGGGACTCCAGGGAGATACGCAGTATTTT,TRBV28,TRBJ2-3,NA,few
CASNMNLQETQYF,TGTGCCAGCAATATGAATCTCCAAGAGACCCAGTACTTC,TRBV6-1,TRBJ2-5,NA,NA
CASSQLIAGGVETQYF,TGTGCCAGCAGCCAACTTATAGCGGGAGGTGTAGAGACCCAGTACTTC,TRBV7-6,TRBJ2-5,TRBD2,few
CASLQSGGETQYF,TGTGCCAGCCTACAGTCGGGGGGAGAGACCCAGTACTTC,TRBV11-2,TRBJ2-5,TRBD2,NA
CSARDGLGKGTDTQYF,TGCAGTGCTAGAGATGGGTTAGGAAAGGGCACAGATACGCAGTATTTT,TRBV20-1,TRBJ2-3,NA,NA
CASSLAPGAQGYGYTF,TGTGCCAGCAGCTTAGCTCCTGGGGCCCAAGGATATGGCTACACCTTC,TRBV7-9,TRBJ1-2,NA,NA
CASRLTRDRASQETQYF,TGTGCCAGCAGATTGACCCGGGACAGAGCTAGCCAAGAGACCCAGTACTTC,TRBV12-3/TRBV12-4,TRBJ2-5,TRBD1,NA
CASSPSWSGNTEAFF,TGTGCCAGCAGCCCATCCTGGTCAGGGAACACTGAAGCTTTCTTT,TRBV28,TRBJ1-1,NA,many
CSATVRLPTSRRRGEKLFF,TGCAGTGCTACCGTACGTCTACCGACCTCAAGGAGAAGGGGTGAAAAACTGTTTTTT,TRBV20-1,TRBJ1-4,NA,many
CASSLASTGLLSYNEQFF,TGCGCCAGCAGCTTGGCCTCGACCGGACTACTCTCCTACAATGAGCAGTTCTTC,TRBV5-1,TRBJ2-1,NA,NA
CASGGTATYEQYF,TGTGCCAGCGGGGGGACGGCTACCTACGAGCAGTACTTC,TRBV6-1,TRBJ2-7,NA,few
CASRGTSGDETQYF,TGCGCCAGCAGAGGGACTAGCGGGGACGAGACCCAGTACTTC,TRBV5-1,TRBJ2-5,TRBD2,few
CAWGAADEETQYF,TGTGCCTGGGGGGCGGCGGATGAAGAGACCCAGTACTTC,TRBV30,TRBJ2-5,NA,many
CASSLTPTENTGELFF,TGTGCCAGCAGCTTAACGCCGACAGAGAACACCGGGGAGCTGTTTTTT,TRBV7-3,TRBJ2-2,NA,few
CASSQSLESETQYF,TGTGCCAGCAGCCAGTCACTAGAGTCGGAGACCCAGTACTTC,TRBV3-1,TRBJ2-5,NA,NA